Sequencing of this T cell receptor (beta chain) was carried out in a study of cytomegalovirus exposure and HLA in healthy donors (dated by TCRdb to 2016 to 2017). Concerning the study at large: According to an earlier analysis of 450 to 650 of the donors, 150 million to 200 million T cells yielded some 110 million unique TCR beta sequences and 250 to 350 Gb of sequence data. Roughly 300 gigabases of sequencing data and around 85 million unique TCR sequences made up an early release that covered approximately 700 HLA-typed donors. Of the 300 to 450 genotyped donors, approximately 83% fell in the genetic ancestry cluster associated with self-reported Caucasian donors. The study was designed to test whether signatures of past pathogen exposure could be identified by cataloging public T cell receptors. The study used immunosequencing to profile the T cell repertoires of approximately 690 subjects and linked those repertoires to cytomegalovirus serostatus. Besides the first cohort of approximately 710 subjects, a separate validation cohort made up of 90 to 150 different subjects was used. The study combined high-throughput TCR immunosequencing, statistical association of individual TCRs with disease status, and machine learning to predict cytomegalovirus infection status. A later analysis re-analyzed previously published TCR beta repertoires from 666 donors and added high-resolution HLA genotyping to study TCR occurrence patterns. Rather than drawing on any new phenotypic data, the later analysis identified candidate immune exposures from TCR beta sequences and the way those sequences occurred across donors. In an earlier analysis of 500 to 650 of the donors, high-throughput TCR beta sequencing was used to judge whether each TCR beta V gene segment behaved as functional or pseudogenic. Donor age, sex, ethnicity and CMV serostatus were compiled alongside the repertoire data. In a later genetic analysis, genome-wide SNP genotypes for about 60% of the 666 donors were used, and that subset was treated as a discovery cohort. Every discovery cohort repertoire had been produced on one sequencing platform. HLA typing included class I and class II loci at four-digit resolution. Typing coverage differed by locus: A, B, C, DRB1 and DQB1 were typed in about 629-640 donors, DQA1 in 500 to 550, DPA1 in 600 to 610, and DPB1 in just under 490. Roughly five DR-DQ haplotypes were treated as single units for association and clustering because of strong linkage in the cohort. Across some 400 genotyped donors of the cohort, an average of approximately 220,000 unique TCR beta nucleotide sequences per donor were sequenced, and around 20% of those sequences were non-productive.

From the cysteine up to the phenylalanine, the CDR3 has a length of 17 residues. Only the CDR3 part of the read is kept: 51 bases, read in frame from the first base. The germline V gene (reference sequence) yields SEHNR for CDR1 and FQNEAQ for CDR2. Trimming takes 0 bases off V and 3 bases off J; junction bases not matched to a gene: 5. The cohort consisted of fewer than 700 healthy bone marrow donors. Cohort members were all nominally healthy when sampled, although unrecorded immune exposures were likely present. The donor tested CMV seropositive and was one of the 289 seropositive cohort members. A peripheral blood sample was provided by each donor, and peripheral blood mononuclear cells were used for TCR beta sequencing. Genomic DNA was extracted from the blood cell samples with the Qiagen DNeasy Blood Extraction Kit. Study-wide findings and limitations: A later genetic analysis reported fewer N-insertions in productive TCRs among donors in an Asian-associated ancestry cluster than the roughly 690-donor mean. In the study, 150 to 200 TCR beta chains were listed as associated with cytomegalovirus. Strong co-occurrence of HLA alleles, especially DR and DQ, made assigning TCR associations to individual alleles difficult. A later analysis found that TCR association rates varied across HLA loci, with DRB1 alleles showing the most associated TCRs and HLA-C alleles the fewest. Specific HLA alleles were associated with about 17,000 TCR beta sequences at a false discovery rate of 0.05 in a later analysis. In an earlier analysis of roughly 500 of the donors, most TCR beta V segments appeared in productive rearrangements about 90% or about 30% of the time, broadly matching IMGT annotations. A further reported finding was that TCR beta sequences accurately predicted the HLA-A and HLA-B alleles for most subjects in the first cohort. Because HLA typing was missing for some donors at each locus, association tests included only the typed subset. V-gene and J-gene trimming of TCR beta chains was associated with a missense DCLRE1C variant in a later genetic analysis, and the association was replicated in an independent cohort. In vitro tests confirmed that a few of the cytomegalovirus-associated TCR beta chains recognize cytomegalovirus antigens. According to a later analysis, most CMV-associated TCR beta chains appeared to be HLA-restricted, and the HLA associations seemed to be driven largely by CMV exposure. The classifier was reported to diagnose cytomegalovirus status with high specificity and sensitivity in both the original cohort and the validation cohort. Linkage disequilibrium might explain the correlated functional status among segregating V segments, but an unknown experimental factor could not be excluded. A cluster of highly shared sequence variants was judged likely to be a technical artifact of the sequencing pipeline. Some IMGT-functional V segments, including TRBV6-2 and TRBV6-3, could not be told apart with the 87-base-pair reads, so those segments were excluded. Approximately 16 rarely observed V segments, including chromosome 9 orphons, were excluded from the earlier analysis of a few hundred of the donors because counts were too low. CMV serostatus was the only immune exposure information available for the cohort. In a later analysis, HLA-associated TCR beta chains showed more clonal expansion and lower generation probabilities than non-associated chains that were equally common. Most TCR sequences were seen in very few donors, while some public TCRs were found in many individuals. The presence/absence analyses assumed that sequencing depth was roughly uniform across donors, and that assumption may not be true. The authors suggested that the approach could potentially be generalized to other disease states and immunological phenotypes. In this cohort, only TCR beta chains were sequenced, and detectable features were limited by the absence of alpha or paired-chain data. A later analysis reported that several top co-occurrence clusters appeared linked to parvovirus B19, influenza, CMV and Epstein-Barr virus.

Remarks on this clone: It has no known antigen specificity. No qualities accompany the bases; no much larger clone lies one base away.

Library method: the immunoSEQ multiplex PCR assay. The multiplex PCR relied on a mix of 60 forward primers for TCR Vbeta segments and 13 reverse primers for TCR Jbeta segments. The CDR3 region of rearranged TCR beta genes was amplified from genomic DNA with a multiplex PCR assay. The Illumina HiSeq System was used to sequence the amplified TCR beta libraries as 87-base-pair reads. In the authors' own workflow: A later analysis tallied approximately 87 million unique TCR beta chains across the approximately 670 repertoires, and about 10 million of those chains were shared by two or more donors. Raw reads were error-corrected and collapsed into unique sequences by a nearest-neighbor algorithm in which closely related sequences were merged to remove PCR and sequencing errors. V, D and J gene segments were assigned by aligning CDR3 sequences to IMGT reference sequences. For a sequence to be retained, at least a six-nucleotide match to both a V gene segment and a J gene segment was required. A rearrangement was called productive if the CDR3 had no stop codons and remained in frame with V and J, and every other rearrangement was called non-productive. CDR3 was defined by IMGT convention, running from the second conserved V-encoded cysteine to the conserved J-encoded phenylalanine. The earlier analysis of about 570 of the donors excluded any sequence lacking an unambiguous match to a single V gene segment. In an earlier analysis of approximately 500 of the donors, a V segment was called functional when productive rearrangements were above 56.7%, and segregating when the standard deviation between donors exceeded 5%. To diagnose cytomegalovirus status from the catalog of TCR beta chain sequences, a statistical classification framework was built. A later analysis assigned V and J genes by comparing TCR nucleotide sequences with IMGT/GENE-DB human TR gene sequences. Using the TCRdist pipeline, a later analysis assigned CDR3 sequences along with most-parsimonious VDJ recombination scenarios. In a later analysis, each TCR beta chain was defined by its CDR3 amino acid sequence together with its V-gene family, and reads without a unique V-gene family were excluded. To address suspected cross-contamination and a sequencing artifact, a later analysis removed 450 to 700 highly shared, low-generation-probability nucleotide sequences. In a later analysis, a clonal expansion index for each public chain was calculated from normalized within-repertoire ranks of inferred template counts. A later analysis computed generation probabilities with a VDJ recombination model fitted to out-of-frame rearrangements, and checked the results against IGoR. Hypergeometric tests were used in a later analysis to score TCR-TCR, TCR-HLA and TCR-CMV co-occurrence, with a repertoire-size bias correction applied to the TCR pairs. False discovery rates were estimated in a later analysis by permuting HLA or CMV assignments 20 times. In a later analysis, co-occurring TCRs were grouped using DBSCAN, with TCRdist sequence similarity added in when clustering inside HLA-allele-positive subsets. For co-occurrence clustering, repertoires with fewer than 30,000 or more than 120,000 public chains were excluded, along with several repertoires with anomalous nucleotide sharing. The clones in this table, taken by TCRdb from immuneACCESS, are in-frame only. Not every clone is retained; where verified, under half of the shortfall comes from an unresolved V gene, and the cause of the rest is unknown. V and J calls and clone size are copied from that table; D and trimming were computed from the DNA. The sample table shows fewer than 250,000 clones, and 82% are seen once. The top ten clones comprise about 6.4% of the sample.

What was sequenced was PBMCs. The chain joins TRBV7-9 to TRBJ2-1; 10 junctional bases match TRBD2. The clonotype was recovered from a man aged 35-49 years in good health and CMV-seropositive. The CDR3 protein: CASSLALAGTNYNEQFF. The DNA is TGTGCCAGCAGCTTAGCACTAGCGGGAACAAACTACAATGAGCAGTTCTTC.